Below are 20 T cell receptor beta chains sequenced from a single sample in a study of T cell repertoires in cytomegalovirus infection. No cognate antigen is known for these TCRs. From the reads, TCRdb called clonotypes with MiXCR, one entry per CDR3 protein. This sample has about a million distinct CDR3 sequences, with more than 25% found just once. This material consisted of cultured CD8+ T cells from PBMCs, taken from culture after CMV antigen stimulation. These receptors were taken from a human donor in good health (CMV status not recorded). Some clones in this sample may be carry-over from other donors' samples.

This clonotype was counted between two and nine times. The chain joins TRBV7-9 to TRBJ2-3, with D tentatively TRBD1 (6 bases). CDR3 size: 16 residues. Per the germline V gene, CDR1 is SEHNR and CDR2 is FQNEAQ (reference sequence). V lost 5 bases, J lost 6 bases, and 21 bases lay in between. The chain's CDR3 is CASSQRPAAGADTQYF. In nucleotides, the CDR3 is TGTGCCAGCAGCCAACGCCCGGCGGCAGGGGCCGATACGCAGTATTTT.

The chain is built from TRBV19 and TRBJ2-7; 8 bases map to TRBD1. This CDR3 is built from 14 residues. Germline V gene lookup returns CDR1 LNHDA and CDR2 SQIVND (reference sequence). Losses at the gene ends were 9 bases for V and 3 bases for J; bases not matched to a gene: 10. The CDR3 loop reads CASQGQGDLYEQYF. DNA for the CDR3: TGTGCCAGCCAAGGACAGGGAGATCTCTACGAGCAGTACTTC.

A few counts support this clonotype. V usage is TRBV2 and J usage is TRBJ2-7; D is ambiguous. The CDR3 consists of 14 residues. Germline CDR1 is SNHLY and CDR2 is FYNNEI. Trimming took 4 bases from V and 2 from J, leaving 12 bases between them. The CDR3 loop reads CASSVKNRAYEQYF. CDR3 bases: TGTGCCAGCAGTGTCAAGAACAGAGCCTACGAGCAGTACTTC.

This clonotype was picked up a small number of times. This chain connects TRBV4-2 to TRBJ2-7; D is unclear. Germline CDR1 reads LGHNA; CDR2 reads YNFKEQ. Trimming took off 1 base at V and 4 bases at J, with 14 bases between the two ends. The length of the CDR3 is 15 residues. The CDR3 spells CASSQGGGDLYEQYV. In DNA, the CDR3 is TGTGCCAGCAGCCAAGGTGGTGGGGATTTATACGAGCAGTACGTC.

In this sample, this clonotype turned up many times. The rearrangement uses TRBV7-6 and TRBJ2-2; TRBD1 might be the D (6 bases). The CDR3 loop spans 15 amino acids. Deletions cut 2 bases from V and 3 bases from J, with 10 bases between. Germline values: CDR1 SGHVS, CDR2 FNYEAQ. CDR3 nucleotides: TGTGCCAGCAGCTTATTGCCAGGGGACACCGGGGAGCTGTTTTTT. This encodes CASSLLPGDTGELFF.

The chain employs TRBV6-4 and TRBJ1-1; D unclear. Trimming took 6 bases from V and 10 from J, leaving 12 bases between them. CDR3 length equals 11 residues. From germline, CDR1 is MRHNA and CDR2 SNTAGT. The CDR3 is CASRRTSGAFF. The DNA for the CDR3 is TGTGCCAGCAGAAGGACGTCTGGAGCTTTCTTT.

This clonotype was seen only once. The chain carries TRBV27 and TRBJ2-2; 11 bases are a match to TRBD2. The CDR3 spans 17 residues. From germline, CDR1 is MNHEY and CDR2 SMNVEV (reference sequence). Losses at the gene ends were 0 bases for V and 3 bases for J; bases not matched to a gene: 3. CDR3 amino acids: CASSLSAGLADTGELFF. The CDR3 region has the DNA TGTGCCAGCAGTTTATCTGCGGGACTAGCGGACACCGGGGAGCTGTTTTTT.

In its sample, this clonotype was seen many times. The chain has TRBV7-2 and TRBJ2-7, with D unresolved. CDR3 length: 11 amino acids. Germline V gene data show CDR1 as SGHTA and CDR2 as FQGNSA. V lost 5 bases and J 5 bases, leaving 7 bases between the germline ends. The CDR3, as DNA: TGTGCCAGCAGCCTCACCCACGAGCAGTACTTC. This translates into CASSLTHEQYF.

This chain joins TRBV5-1 and TRBJ2-2; TRBD2 is a possible D gene (5 bases). The CDR3 covers 15 residues. Germline assignment: CDR1 SGHRS and CDR2 YFSETQ. Trimming removed 4 bases from V and 7 bases from J, with 17 bases in between. The CDR3 loop reads CASSPETGYSGELFF. CDR3 in DNA: TGCGCCAGCAGCCCTGAAACGGGATATAGCGGGGAGCTGTTTTTT.

The rearrangement uses TRBV29-1 and TRBJ2-5, with 11 bases that match TRBD2. V shed 6 bases, J shed 4 bases, and the junction held 4 bases outside the gene matches. Germline V gene data show CDR1 as SQVTM and CDR2 as ANQGSEA. The CDR3 is made up of 13 amino acids. The DNA of the CDR3 is TGCAGCGTCTATAGCGGGGGGGGAGAGACCCAGTACTTC. It specifies CSVYSGGGETQYF.

This clonotype has more than one count but fewer than ten. This rearrangement joins TRBV4-3 to TRBJ1-1, with unresolved D. CDR3 size: 16 residues. Trimming removed 0 bases at V and 0 bases at J, with 11 bases between. The germline gives CDR1 LGHNA, CDR2 YSLEER. This CDR3 reads CASSQERSLVNTEAFF. For the CDR3, the DNA is TGCGCCAGCAGCCAAGAAAGAAGTTTAGTGAACACTGAAGCTTTCTTT.

In its sample, this clonotype was seen a few times. A read error may produce the germline difference seen at one junction end. The chain uses TRBV5-3 and TRBJ1-2; D is unresolved. TRBV5-3 belongs to the ORF category, with a function that is uncertain. The CDR3 is 14 residues long. The CDR3 DNA reads as TGTGCCAGCAGCTTTCAGGCAGGACGCGATGGCTACACCTTC. Its translation is CASSFQAGRDGYTF.

V gene TRBV6-5 combines with J gene TRBJ1-5, with D unclear. Trimming shortened V by 3 bases and J by 6 bases, and 12 bases separated the two germline ends. This CDR3 spans 14 amino acids. The germline V gene has CDR1 MNHEY and CDR2 SVGAGI. The CDR3 nucleotides read TGTGCCAGCAGTTATTTCGGGATTGGTCAGCCCCAGCATTTT. It translates to CASSYFGIGQPQHF.

V usage is TRBV2 and J usage is TRBJ2-2; tentative D call: TRBD2 (7 bases). Per germline, CDR1 SNHLY and CDR2 FYNNEI. Between the trimmed V and J ends, which lost 6 bases and 5 bases, there was a span of 16 bases. This CDR3 spans 15 amino acids. The CDR3 here is CASRYGGPGTGELFF. The CDR3 DNA reads TGTGCCAGCAGATACGGGGGGCCCGGGACCGGGGAGCTGTTTTTT.

This clonotype was detected ten times or more. As DNA, the CDR3 is TGTGCCAGCAGCGGACCCGGGACAGGGCGTAGCACAGATACGCAGTATTTT. This sequence encodes CASSGPGTGRSTDTQYF. This chain connects TRBV7-6 to TRBJ2-3, with 9 positions matching TRBD1. V lost 5 bases and J lost 0; bases outside the gene matches: 9. The CDR3 has 17 amino acids. The germline V gene has CDR1 SGHVS and CDR2 FNYEAQ.

There are a few counts of this clonotype. This chain connects TRBV5-4 to TRBJ1-6; TRBD1 matches 8 bases. The CDR3 covers 14 residues. V lost 6 bases to trimming and J lost 10 bases; unmatched junction nucleotides: 9. Germline loops: CDR1 SGHNT, CDR2 YYREEE (reference sequence). Here the CDR3 DNA reads TGTGCCAGCACCGACAGACAGGGGTCCTCACCCCTCCACTTT. Protein: CASTDRQGSSPLHF.

This chain joins TRBV6-2 or TRBV6-3 and TRBJ1-5; D remains unclear. V was clipped by 3 bases and J by 5 bases, with 8 bases between them. The CDR3 covers 13 residues. Germline V gene sequence: CDR1 MNHEY, CDR2 SVGEGT. In DNA form, the CDR3 reads TGTGCCAGCAGTTATATAGGACATCAGCCCCAGCATTTT. It codes for CASSYIGHQPQHF.

This clonotype has a handful of counts. V and J are TRBV12-3 or TRBV12-4 and TRBJ2-7; 9 bases are a match to TRBD2. CDR3 length: 13 residues. Trimming removed 3 bases from V and 5 bases from J; junction bases left unmatched: 2. CDR3 nucleotides: TGTGCCAGCAGTTTCAGCGGGGGGAACGAGCAGTACTTC. This translates into CASSFSGGNEQYF.

This clonotype was detected many times. This rearrangement joins TRBV7-6 to TRBJ2-2; 11 bases map to TRBD2. The CDR3 loop spans 17 amino acids. V shed 2 bases, J shed 1 base, and the junction held 3 bases outside the gene matches. The germline gives CDR1 SGHVS, CDR2 FNYEAQ. The CDR3 region has the DNA TGTGCCAGCAGCTTACCGGGACTAGCGGTGAACACCGGGGAGCTGTTTTTT. This sequence encodes CASSLPGLAVNTGELFF.

This chain joins TRBV7-3 and TRBJ1-4; D is unclear. Germline V lookup: CDR1 SGHTA, CDR2 FQGTGA. V lost 5 bases and J lost 2, with 15 bases in between. This CDR3 has 16 amino acids. CDR3 nucleotide sequence: TGTGCCAGCAGCCTACGAGTGGCGAGTACTAATGAAAAACTGTTTTTT. Translating gives CASSLRVASTNEKLFF.